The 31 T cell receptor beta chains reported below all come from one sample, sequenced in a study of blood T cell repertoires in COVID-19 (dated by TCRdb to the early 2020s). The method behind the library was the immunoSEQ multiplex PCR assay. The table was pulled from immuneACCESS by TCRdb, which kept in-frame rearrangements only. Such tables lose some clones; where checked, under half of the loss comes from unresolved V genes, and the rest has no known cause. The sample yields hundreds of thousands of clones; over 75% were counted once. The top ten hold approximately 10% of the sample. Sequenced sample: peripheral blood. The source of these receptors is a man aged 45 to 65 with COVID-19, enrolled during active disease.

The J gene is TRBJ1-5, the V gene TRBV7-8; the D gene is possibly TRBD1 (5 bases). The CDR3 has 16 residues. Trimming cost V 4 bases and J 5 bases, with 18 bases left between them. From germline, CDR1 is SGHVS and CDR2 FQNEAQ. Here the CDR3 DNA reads TGTGCCAGCAGCTCGTTTTCACAGGTTTTGGATCAGCCCCAGCATTTT. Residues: CASSSFSQVLDQPQHF.

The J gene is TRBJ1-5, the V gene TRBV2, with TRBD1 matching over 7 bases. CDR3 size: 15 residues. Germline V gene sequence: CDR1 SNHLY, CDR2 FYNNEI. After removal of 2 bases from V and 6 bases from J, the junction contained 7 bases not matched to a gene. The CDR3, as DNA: TGTGCCAGCAGTGAAATGAGAGGGGGCGGTCAGCCCCAGCATTTT. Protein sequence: CASSEMRGGGQPQHF.

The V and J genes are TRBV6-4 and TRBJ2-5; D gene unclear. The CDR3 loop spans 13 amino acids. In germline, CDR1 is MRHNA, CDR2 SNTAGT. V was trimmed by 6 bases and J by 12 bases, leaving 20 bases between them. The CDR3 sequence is CASSAPRDTAEYF. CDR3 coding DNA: TGTGCCAGCAGCGCCCCTCGAGACACCGCCGAGTACTTC.

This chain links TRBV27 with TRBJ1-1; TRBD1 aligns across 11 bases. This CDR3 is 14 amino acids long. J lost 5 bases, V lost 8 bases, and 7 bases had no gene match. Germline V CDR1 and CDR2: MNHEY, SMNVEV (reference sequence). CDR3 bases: TGTGCCAGCGCTTCCGGGACAGGGGGAACTGAAGCTTTCTTT. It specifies CASASGTGGTEAFF.

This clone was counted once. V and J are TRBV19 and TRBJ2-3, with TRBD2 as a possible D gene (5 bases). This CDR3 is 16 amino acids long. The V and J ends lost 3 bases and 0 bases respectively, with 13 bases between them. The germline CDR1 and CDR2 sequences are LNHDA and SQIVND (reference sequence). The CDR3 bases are TGTGCCAGTAGTATCCGGACTGTTACTAGCACAGATACGCAGTATTTT. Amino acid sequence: CASSIRTVTSTDTQYF.

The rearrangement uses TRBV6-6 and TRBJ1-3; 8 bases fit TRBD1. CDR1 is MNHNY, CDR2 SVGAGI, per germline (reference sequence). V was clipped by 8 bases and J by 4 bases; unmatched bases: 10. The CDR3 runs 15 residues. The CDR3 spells CASRQSGGPGNTIYF. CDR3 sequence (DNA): TGTGCCAGCCGCCAGTCAGGGGGCCCCGGAAACACCATATATTTT.

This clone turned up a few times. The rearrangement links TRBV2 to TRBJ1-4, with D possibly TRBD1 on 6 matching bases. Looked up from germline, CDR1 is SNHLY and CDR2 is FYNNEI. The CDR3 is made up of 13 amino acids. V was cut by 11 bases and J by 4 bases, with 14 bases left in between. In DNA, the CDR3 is TGTGCCGGGGGGGCAGGGAATAATGAAAAACTGTTTTTT. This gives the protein CAGGAGNNEKLFF.

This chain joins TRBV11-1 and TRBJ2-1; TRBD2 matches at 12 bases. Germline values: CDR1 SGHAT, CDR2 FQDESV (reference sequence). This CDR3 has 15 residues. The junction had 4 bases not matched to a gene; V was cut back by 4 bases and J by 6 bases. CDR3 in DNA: TGTGCCAGCAGCTGGACTAGCGGGAAAATCAATGAGCAGTTCTTC. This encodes CASSWTSGKINEQFF. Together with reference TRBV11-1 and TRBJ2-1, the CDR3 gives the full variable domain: EAEVAQSPRYKITEKSQAVAFWCDPISGHATLYWYRQILGQGPELLVQFQDESVVDDSQLPKDRFSAERLKGVDSTLKIQPAELGDSAMYLCASSWTSGKINEQFFGPGTRLTVL.

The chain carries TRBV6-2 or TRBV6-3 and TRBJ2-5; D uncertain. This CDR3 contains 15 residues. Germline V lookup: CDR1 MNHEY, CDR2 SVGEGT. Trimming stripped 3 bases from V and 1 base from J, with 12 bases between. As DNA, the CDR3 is TGTGCCAGCAGTTATTTTGGGCAAAGCCAAGAGACCCAGTACTTC. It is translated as CASSYFGQSQETQYF.

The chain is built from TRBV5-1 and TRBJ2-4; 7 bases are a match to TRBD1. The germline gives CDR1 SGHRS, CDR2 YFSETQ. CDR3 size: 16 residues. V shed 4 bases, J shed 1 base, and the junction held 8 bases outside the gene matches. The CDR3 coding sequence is TGCGCCAGCAGCGCCGGACAGGCCGGGGCCAAAAACATTCAGTACTTC. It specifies CASSAGQAGAKNIQYF.

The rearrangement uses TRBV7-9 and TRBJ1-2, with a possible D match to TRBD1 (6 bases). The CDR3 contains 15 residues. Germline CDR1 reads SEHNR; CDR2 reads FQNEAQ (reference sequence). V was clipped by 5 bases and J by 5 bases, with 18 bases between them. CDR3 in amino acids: CASSVHREGYYGYTF. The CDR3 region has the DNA TGTGCCAGCAGCGTGCACAGGGAAGGCTATTATGGCTACACCTTC.

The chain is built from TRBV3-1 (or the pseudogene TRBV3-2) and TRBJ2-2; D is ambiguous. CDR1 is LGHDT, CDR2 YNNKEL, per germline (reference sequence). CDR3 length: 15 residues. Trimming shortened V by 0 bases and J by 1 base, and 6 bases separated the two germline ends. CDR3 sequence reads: CASSQDVRNTGELFF. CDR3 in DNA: TGTGCCAGCAGCCAAGATGTTAGGAACACCGGGGAGCTGTTTTTT.

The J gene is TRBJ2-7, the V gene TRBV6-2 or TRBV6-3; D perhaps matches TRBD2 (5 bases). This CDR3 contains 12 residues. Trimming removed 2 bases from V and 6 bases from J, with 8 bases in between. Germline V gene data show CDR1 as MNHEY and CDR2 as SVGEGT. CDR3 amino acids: CASSYRTGEQYF. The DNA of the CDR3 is TGTGCCAGCAGTTACCGGACTGGCGAGCAGTACTTC.

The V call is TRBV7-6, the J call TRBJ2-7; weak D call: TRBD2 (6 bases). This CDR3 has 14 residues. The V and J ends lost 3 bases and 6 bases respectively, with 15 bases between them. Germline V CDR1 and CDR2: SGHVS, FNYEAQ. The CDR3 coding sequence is TGTGCCAGCAGCTTTGGGTCAGGAGGGAGCGAGCAGTACTTC. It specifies CASSFGSGGSEQYF.

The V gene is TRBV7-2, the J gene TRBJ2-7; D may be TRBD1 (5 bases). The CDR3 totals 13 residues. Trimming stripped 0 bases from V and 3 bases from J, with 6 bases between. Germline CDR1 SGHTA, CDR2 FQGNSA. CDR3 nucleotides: TGTGCCAGCAGCTTAGCGACAGACTACGAGCAGTACTTC. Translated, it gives CASSLATDYEQYF.

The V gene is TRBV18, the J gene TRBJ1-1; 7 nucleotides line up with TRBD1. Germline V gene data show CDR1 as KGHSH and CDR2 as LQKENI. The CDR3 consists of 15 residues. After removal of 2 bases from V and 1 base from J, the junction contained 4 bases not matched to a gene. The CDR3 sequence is CASSPAGTENTEAFF. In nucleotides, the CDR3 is TGTGCCAGCTCACCAGCGGGGACAGAGAACACTGAAGCTTTCTTT.

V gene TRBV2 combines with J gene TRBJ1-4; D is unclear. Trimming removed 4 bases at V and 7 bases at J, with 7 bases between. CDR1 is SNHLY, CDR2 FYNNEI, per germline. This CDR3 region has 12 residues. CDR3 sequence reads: CASSGSGEKLFF. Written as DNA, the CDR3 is TGTGCCAGCAGTGGTTCCGGTGAAAAACTGTTTTTT.

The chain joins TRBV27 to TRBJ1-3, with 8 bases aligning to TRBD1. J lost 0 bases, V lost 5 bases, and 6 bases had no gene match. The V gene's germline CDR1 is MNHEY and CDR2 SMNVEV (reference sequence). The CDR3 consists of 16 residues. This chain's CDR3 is CASSPRQGSSGNTIYF. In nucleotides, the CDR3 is TGTGCCAGCAGTCCCCGACAGGGGAGCTCTGGAAACACCATATATTTT.

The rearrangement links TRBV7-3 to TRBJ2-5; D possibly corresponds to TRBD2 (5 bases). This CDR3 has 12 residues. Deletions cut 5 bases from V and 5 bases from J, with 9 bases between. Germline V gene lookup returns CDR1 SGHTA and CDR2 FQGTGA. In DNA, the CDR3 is TGTGCCAGCAGCAAATCGGGGGAGACCCAGTACTTC. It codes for CASSKSGETQYF.

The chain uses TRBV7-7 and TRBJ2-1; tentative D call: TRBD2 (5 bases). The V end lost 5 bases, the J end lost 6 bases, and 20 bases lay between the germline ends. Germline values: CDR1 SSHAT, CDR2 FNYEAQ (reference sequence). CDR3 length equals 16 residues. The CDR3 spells CASSLRPDSETNEQFF. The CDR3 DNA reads TGTGCCAGCAGCCTCCGTCCGGACTCCGAAACCAATGAGCAGTTCTTC.

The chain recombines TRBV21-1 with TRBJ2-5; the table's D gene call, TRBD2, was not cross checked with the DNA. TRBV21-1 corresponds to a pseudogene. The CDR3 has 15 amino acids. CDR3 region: CASSKQAAGDWTQYF. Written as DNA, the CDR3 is TGTGCCAGCAGCAAACAAGCGGCTGGGGACTGGACCCAGTACTTC.

The chain's CDR3 is CASKETGNYGYTF. In nucleotides, the CDR3 is TGTGCCAGCAAGGAGACGGGTAACTATGGCTACACCTTC. The chain employs TRBV2 and TRBJ1-2; D remains unclear. Germline loops: CDR1 SNHLY, CDR2 FYNNEI. V was shortened by 7 bases and J by 1 base, with 10 bases between the two germline ends. The CDR3 contains 13 residues.

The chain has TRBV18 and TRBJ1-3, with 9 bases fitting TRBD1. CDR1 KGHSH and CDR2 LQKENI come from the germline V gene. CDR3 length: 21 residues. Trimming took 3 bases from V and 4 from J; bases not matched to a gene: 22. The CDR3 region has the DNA TGTGCCAGCTCACCCCGCCGTCAAGGGGACAGGGCTTCTCTTCTCGGAAACACCATATATTTT. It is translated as CASSPRRQGDRASLLGNTIYF. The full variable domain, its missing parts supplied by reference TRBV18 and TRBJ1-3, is NAGVMQNPRHLVRRRGQEARLRCSPMKGHSHVYWYRQLPEEGLKFMVYLQKENIIDESGMPKERFSAEFPKEGPSILRIQQVVRGDSAAYFCASSPRRQGDRASLLGNTIYFGEGSWLTVV.

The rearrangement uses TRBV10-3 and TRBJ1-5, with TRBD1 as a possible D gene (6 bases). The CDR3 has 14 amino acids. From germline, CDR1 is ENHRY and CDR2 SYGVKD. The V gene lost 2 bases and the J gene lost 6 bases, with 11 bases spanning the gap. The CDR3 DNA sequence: TGTGCCATCAGTGAGACGGACAGCTCTCAGCCCCAGCATTTT. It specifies CAISETDSSQPQHF.

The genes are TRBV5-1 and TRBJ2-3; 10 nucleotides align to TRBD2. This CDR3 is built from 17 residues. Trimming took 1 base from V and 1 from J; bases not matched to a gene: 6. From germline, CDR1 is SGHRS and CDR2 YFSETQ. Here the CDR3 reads CASSLMGLAGGTDTQYF. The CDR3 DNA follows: TGCGCCAGCAGCTTGATGGGGCTAGCGGGGGGCACAGATACGCAGTATTTT. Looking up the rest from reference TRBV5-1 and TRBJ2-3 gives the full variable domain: KAGVTQTPRYLIKTRGQQVTLSCSPISGHRSVSWYQQTPGQGLQFLFEYFSETQRNKGNFPGRFSGRQFSNSRSEMNVSTLELGDSALYLCASSLMGLAGGTDTQYFGPGTRLTVL.

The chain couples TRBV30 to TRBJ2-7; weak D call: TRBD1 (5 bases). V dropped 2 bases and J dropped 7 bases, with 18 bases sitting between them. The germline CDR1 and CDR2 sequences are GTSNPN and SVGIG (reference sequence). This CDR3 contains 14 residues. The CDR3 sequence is CAWSLRAPRGEQYF. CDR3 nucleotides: TGTGCCTGGAGTCTCAGGGCTCCCCGAGGAGAGCAGTACTTC. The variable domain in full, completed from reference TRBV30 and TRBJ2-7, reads SQTIHQWPATLVQPVGSPLSLECTVEGTSNPNLYWYRQAAGRGLQLLFYSVGIGQISSEVPQNLSASRPQDRQFILSSKKLLLSDSGFYLCAWSLRAPRGEQYFGPGTRLTVT.

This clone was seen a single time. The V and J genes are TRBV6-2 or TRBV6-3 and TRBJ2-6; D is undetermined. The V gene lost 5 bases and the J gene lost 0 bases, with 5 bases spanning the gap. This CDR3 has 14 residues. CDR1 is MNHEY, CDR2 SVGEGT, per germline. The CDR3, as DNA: TGTGCCAGCAGTAGAGACTCTGGGGCCAACGTCCTGACTTTC. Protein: CASSRDSGANVLTF.

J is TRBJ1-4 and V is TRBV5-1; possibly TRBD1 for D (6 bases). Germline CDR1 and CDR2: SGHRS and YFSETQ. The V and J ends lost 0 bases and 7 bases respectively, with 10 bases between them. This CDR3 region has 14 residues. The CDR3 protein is CASSLGGRAEKLFF. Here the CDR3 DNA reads TGCGCCAGCAGCTTGGGGGGGCGAGCTGAAAAACTGTTTTTT.

The CDR3 reads CSVEREDTQYF. CDR3 coding DNA: TGCAGCGTTGAGAGGGAAGATACGCAGTATTTT. The chain employs TRBV29-1 and TRBJ2-3; TRBD2 might be the D (5 bases). CDR1 SQVTM and CDR2 ANQGSEA come from the germline V gene. Between the trimmed V and J ends, which lost 3 bases and 5 bases, there was a span of 6 bases. This CDR3 has 11 amino acids.

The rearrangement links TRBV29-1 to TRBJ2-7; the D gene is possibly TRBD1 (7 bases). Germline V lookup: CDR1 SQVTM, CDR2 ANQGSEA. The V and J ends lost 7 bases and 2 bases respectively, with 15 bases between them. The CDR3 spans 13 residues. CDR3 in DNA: TGCAGCGCCCGGGCAGGGGGGACCTACGAGCAGTACTTC. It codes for CSARAGGTYEQYF.

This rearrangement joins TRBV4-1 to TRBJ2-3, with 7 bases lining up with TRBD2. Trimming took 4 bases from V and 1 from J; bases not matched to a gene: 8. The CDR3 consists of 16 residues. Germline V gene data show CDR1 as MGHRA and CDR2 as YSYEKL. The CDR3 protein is CASSLTGLAGTDTQYF. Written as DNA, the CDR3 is TGCGCCAGCAGCCTAACCGGGCTAGCGGGCACAGATACGCAGTATTTT.